The rows below give T cell receptor beta chains drawn from one sample of a study of shared clonotypes between healthy human individuals. TCRdb's table, derived via immunoSEQ multiplex PCR, lists solely in-frame clones and lacks some. This sample has about 1.5 million clones; around 98% occur once, and the top ten carry roughly 0.45%. Sequenced input: naive CD4+ T cells sorted from blood. These TCRs come from a man aged 25 to 45 in good health. Each CDR3 is given with its conserved first and last residue. D genes are given only for firm matches. The size field is filled for only some rows; it gives once, few, many or a size class.

CDR3nt,CDR3aa,d_gene,abundance,j_gene,v_gene
TGTGCCAGCAGCGTCATACCTAGCGGACCGGGGGAGCAGTACTTC,CASSVIPSGPGEQYF,TRBD2,.,TRBJ2-7,TRBV9
TGTGCCAGTAGTAGGGGGTTGGGGGCGAACACTGAAGCTTTCTTT,CASSRGLGANTEAFF,.,.,TRBJ1-1,TRBV19
TGTGCCAGCAGCTTATGGAGGGCTTTAGGAAACATTCAGTACTTC,CASSLWRALGNIQYF,.,.,TRBJ2-4,TRBV7-9
TGTGCCAGCTCACCACCGAGCAGGGACCCTGGGGCCAACGTCCTGACTTTC,CASSPPSRDPGANVLTF,.,.,TRBJ2-6,TRBV18
TGCAGCGTTAGGACTAGCGGGAGCCCCACAGATACGCAGTATTTT,CSVRTSGSPTDTQYF,TRBD2,.,TRBJ2-3,TRBV29-1
TGTGCCAGCAGTACCCCCCGTGGGTCTGACACTGAAGCTTTCTTT,CASSTPRGSDTEAFF,.,.,TRBJ1-1,TRBV6-5
TGTGCCAGCTCACAGACAGGGCGTTATGGCTACACCTTC,CASSQTGRYGYTF,TRBD1,.,TRBJ1-2,TRBV18
TGCGCCAGCAGCCCCTTCTTCCCGGAGGGGGGGTTTGGCTACACCTTC,CASSPFFPEGGFGYTF,.,.,TRBJ1-2,TRBV5-1
TGTGCCAGCAGCTTCTCCCCGGGACAGGGGTACAATGAGCAGTTCTTC,CASSFSPGQGYNEQFF,TRBD1,.,TRBJ2-1,TRBV7-9
TGTGCCAGCAGAGGCTCCGAGGGTGGCAATGAGCAGTTCTTC,CASRGSEGGNEQFF,.,.,TRBJ2-1,TRBV11-1
TGTGCTAGTGGTCAGGGACTAGCGGGAGTCAATGAGCAGTTCTTC,CASGQGLAGVNEQFF,TRBD2,.,TRBJ2-1,TRBV12-5
TGTGCCAGCAGCTTCGCCACGAACACCGGGGAGCTGTTTTTT,CASSFATNTGELFF,.,.,TRBJ2-2,TRBV11-3
TGTGCCAGCGGGCAAAAAGGGCCGGGGGAGACCCAGTACTTC,CASGQKGPGETQYF,.,.,TRBJ2-5,TRBV5-4
TGTGCCATCAGTGAGTCGAACAGGGGGAACCCTGAAGCTTTCTTT,CAISESNRGNPEAFF,TRBD1,.,TRBJ1-1,TRBV10-3
TGTGCCAGCAGTGAGACAGGGACTGGACAGCCCCAGCATTTT,CASSETGTGQPQHF,TRBD1,.,TRBJ1-5,TRBV6-1
TGTGCCAGCAGCTTCGGACTAGCGGGAGGTCGGTACTCCTACAATGAGCAGTTCTTC,CASSFGLAGGRYSYNEQFF,TRBD2,.,TRBJ2-1,TRBV7-2
TGTGCCAGCTCACCGACCGGCGGCCAAGATAATGAGCAGTTCTTC,CASSPTGGQDNEQFF,.,.,TRBJ2-1,TRBV18
TGCGCCAGCAGCTTGGACAGGTTCTCTGGGGCCAACGTCCTGACTTTC,CASSLDRFSGANVLTF,.,.,TRBJ2-6,TRBV5-1
TGTGCCAGCTCACCAGGTGTCAGCCAGAGCTCCTACGAGCAGTACTTC,CASSPGVSQSSYEQYF,.,.,TRBJ2-7,TRBV18
TGTGCCAGCAGCCAAGATGAGGGTCTGAGGTCCTACAATGAGCAGTTCTTC,CASSQDEGLRSYNEQFF,.,.,TRBJ2-1,TRBV14
TGTGCCAGCAGCCCCCGATGGACTAGCGGGAGAACATTGGTTTACAATGAGCAGTTCTTC,CASSPRWTSGRTLVYNEQFF,TRBD2,.,TRBJ2-1,TRBV9
TGCGCCAGCAGCCCTCAGGGTGGTAGCGGGAGCTCCTACAATGAGCAGTTCTTC,CASSPQGGSGSSYNEQFF,TRBD2,.,TRBJ2-1,TRBV5-1
TGTGCCAGCAGCTTAGCGACAGGGGGCACTGAAGCTTTCTTT,CASSLATGGTEAFF,TRBD1,.,TRBJ1-1,TRBV7-9
TGCGCCAGCAGTGAAACAGGCAATCAGCCCCAGCATTTT,CASSETGNQPQHF,.,.,TRBJ1-5,TRBV10-1
TGTGCCAGCAGCCCGAGAGAAGGGAGGGGCCAAGAGACCCAGTACTTC,CASSPREGRGQETQYF,TRBD2,.,TRBJ2-5,TRBV9
TGCGCCAGCAGCCAAGATAGAATAGCGGGAACGGTGGATACGCAGTATTTT,CASSQDRIAGTVDTQYF,TRBD2,once,TRBJ2-3,TRBV4-1
TGTGCCAGCAGCGATAGCAATCAGCCCCAGCATTTT,CASSDSNQPQHF,.,.,TRBJ1-5,TRBV7-8
TGTGCCAGCAGCTTCGGTCATGGGACTAGCGGGAGCTCCTACGAGCAGTACTTC,CASSFGHGTSGSSYEQYF,TRBD2,.,TRBJ2-7,TRBV7-9
TGTGCCAGCAGTTTTGGAGGCGGGACAGGGATCTACGAGCAGTACTTC,CASSFGGGTGIYEQYF,TRBD1,.,TRBJ2-7,TRBV28
TGCGCCAGCAGCCAAGCCTCAGGGGGCTATGGCTACACCTTC,CASSQASGGYGYTF,TRBD1,.,TRBJ1-2,TRBV4-3
TGTGCCAGTAGCCCTACCAAGAACACTGAAGCTTTCTTT,CASSPTKNTEAFF,.,.,TRBJ1-1,TRBV19
TGCGCCAGCAGCCCGGGACTAGCGGAAACCTACAATGAGCAGTTCTTC,CASSPGLAETYNEQFF,TRBD2,.,TRBJ2-1,TRBV5-1
TGCGCCAGCAGCTCGGACAGTGGGGGAATTTCTGGGGCCAACGTCCTGACTTTC,CASSSDSGGISGANVLTF,.,.,TRBJ2-6,TRBV5-1
TGCGCCAGCCGAACCGGGATATCCAATGAAAAACTGTTTTTT,CASRTGISNEKLFF,.,.,TRBJ1-4,TRBV5-1
TGTGCCAGCAGTTTTCCCCCTGTCTACGAGCAGTACTTC,CASSFPPVYEQYF,.,.,TRBJ2-7,TRBV28
TGTGCCAGCTCACGGGACCGAGGGGGCTCCTACAATGAGCAGTTCTTC,CASSRDRGGSYNEQFF,.,once,TRBJ2-1,TRBV18
TGCGCCAGCAGCTTCGGACAGGGGGCAAACTACGAGCAGTACTTC,CASSFGQGANYEQYF,TRBD1,.,TRBJ2-7,TRBV5-1
TGTGCCAGCTCACTACACCCTCTAGGGACAGCATCCTACGAGCAGTACTTC,CASSLHPLGTASYEQYF,TRBD1,.,TRBJ2-7,TRBV18
TGTGCCAGCAGCTTAGCGAGACTACACAATGAGCAGTTCTTC,CASSLARLHNEQFF,.,.,TRBJ2-1,TRBV7-2
TGTCCTGGGAGCGCACAGACAGGGGTGTACGAGCAGTACTTC,CPGSAQTGVYEQYF,.,.,TRBJ2-7,TRBV22-1
TGTGCCAGCAGACAGGACAGAGTGGTGACTGAAGCTTTCTTT,CASRQDRVVTEAFF,.,.,TRBJ1-1,TRBV28
TGTGCCAGCAGTCCCAATCGTTGGGGGTCGAACACCGGGGAGCTGTTTTTT,CASSPNRWGSNTGELFF,.,.,TRBJ2-2,TRBV28
TGTGCCATCAGTGAGTCGTACACTAGCGGGAAGGGCGAGCAGTACTTC,CAISESYTSGKGEQYF,TRBD2,.,TRBJ2-7,TRBV10-3
TGTGCCAGCAGCCCGGGCGAGGGGCGCACCGGGGAGCTGTTTTTT,CASSPGEGRTGELFF,.,.,TRBJ2-2,TRBV4-2
TGCGCCAGCAGCTTGGCCGGGACAGGATTCTATGGCTACACCTTC,CASSLAGTGFYGYTF,TRBD1,.,TRBJ1-2,TRBV5-1
TGTGCCAGCTCCCCCAAAAAAGGAACAACTAATGAAAAACTGTTTTTT,CASSPKKGTTNEKLFF,.,.,TRBJ1-4,TRBV18
TGTGCCAGCAGTAGGAATAGGGAAGCTTTCTTT,CASSRNREAFF,.,.,TRBJ1-1,TRBV6-5
TGTGCCAGCAGCCCACTACAGGGACCGATCCTAGAGACCCAGTACTTC,CASSPLQGPILETQYF,.,.,TRBJ2-5,TRBV14
TGTGCCAGCAGTTCGACTAGCGCCGGGGAGCTGTTTTTT,CASSSTSAGELFF,TRBD2,.,TRBJ2-2,TRBV25-1
TGCGCCAGCAGCCTCCTGGGACAATCCTACGAGCAGTACTTC,CASSLLGQSYEQYF,.,.,TRBJ2-7,TRBV5-1
TGCGCCAGCAGCGTGGAAACAGTTCCTCTTCCTGCGCAGTACTTC,CASSVETVPLPAQYF,.,.,TRBJ2-7,TRBV5-1
TGTGCCAGCAGTTTGTACAGGGGAAGCTCCGAGCAGTACTTC,CASSLYRGSSEQYF,TRBD1,.,TRBJ2-7,TRBV27
TGCGCCAGCAGCCGCGGAGGGACTAGCGGGAGGTCCTACAATGAGCAGTTCTTC,CASSRGGTSGRSYNEQFF,TRBD2,.,TRBJ2-1,TRBV4-3